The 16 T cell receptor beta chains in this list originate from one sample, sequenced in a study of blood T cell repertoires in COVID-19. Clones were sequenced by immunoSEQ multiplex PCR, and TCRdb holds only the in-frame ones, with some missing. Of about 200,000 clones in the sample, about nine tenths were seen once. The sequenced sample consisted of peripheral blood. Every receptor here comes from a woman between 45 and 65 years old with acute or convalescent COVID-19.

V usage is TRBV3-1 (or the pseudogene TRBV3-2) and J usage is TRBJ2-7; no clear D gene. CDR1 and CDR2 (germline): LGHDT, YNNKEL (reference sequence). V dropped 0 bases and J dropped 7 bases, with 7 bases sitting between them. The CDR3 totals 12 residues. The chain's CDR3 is CASSQDLREQYF. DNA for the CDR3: TGTGCCAGCAGCCAAGACCTACGAGAGCAGTACTTC.

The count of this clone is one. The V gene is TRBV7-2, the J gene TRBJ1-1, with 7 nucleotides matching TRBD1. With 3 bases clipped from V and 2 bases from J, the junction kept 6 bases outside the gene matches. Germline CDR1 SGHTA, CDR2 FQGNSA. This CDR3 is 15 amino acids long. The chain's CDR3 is CASSFAGTDNTEAFF. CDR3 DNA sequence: TGTGCCAGCAGCTTCGCCGGGACAGACAACACTGAAGCTTTCTTT.

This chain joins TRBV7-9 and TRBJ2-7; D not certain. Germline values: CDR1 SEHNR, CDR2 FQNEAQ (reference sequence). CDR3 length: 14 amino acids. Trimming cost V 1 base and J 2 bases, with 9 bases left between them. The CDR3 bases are TGTGCCAGCAGCTTAGGTCTTCAGGCCTACGAGCAGTACTTC. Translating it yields CASSLGLQAYEQYF.

DNA for the CDR3: TGCGCCAGCAGCCAAGGACAGGGGACGCTCTATGGCTACACCTTC. This codes for CASSQGQGTLYGYTF. This chain uses TRBV4-1 with TRBJ1-2; 8 bases map to TRBD1. The V segment lost 1 base and the J segment 4 bases; nucleotides outside the gene matches: 5. The V gene's germline CDR1 is MGHRA and CDR2 YSYEKL. This CDR3 has 15 amino acids.

CDR3 in amino acids: CASSSTGLAYEQYF. In nucleotides, the CDR3 is TGCGCCAGCAGCTCGACAGGGCTCGCGTACGAGCAGTACTTC. The rearrangement links TRBV5-1 to TRBJ2-7; 7 bases agree with TRBD1. This CDR3 is 14 amino acids long. The germline gives CDR1 SGHRS, CDR2 YFSETQ. Trimming at V came to 3 bases and at J to 4 bases, leaving 7 bases not matched to a gene.

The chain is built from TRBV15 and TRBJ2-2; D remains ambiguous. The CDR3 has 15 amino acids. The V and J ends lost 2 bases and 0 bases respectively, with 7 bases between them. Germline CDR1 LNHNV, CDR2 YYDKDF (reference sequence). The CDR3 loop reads CATSRNTANTGELFF. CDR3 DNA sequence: TGTGCCACCAGCAGAAATACAGCGAACACCGGGGAGCTGTTTTTT.

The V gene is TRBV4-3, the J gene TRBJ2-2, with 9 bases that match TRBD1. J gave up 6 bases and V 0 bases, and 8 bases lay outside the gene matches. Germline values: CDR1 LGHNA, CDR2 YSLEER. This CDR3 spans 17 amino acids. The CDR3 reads CASSQETGTGSSGELFF. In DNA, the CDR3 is TGCGCCAGCAGCCAAGAAACCGGGACAGGGTCTTCCGGGGAGCTGTTTTTT.

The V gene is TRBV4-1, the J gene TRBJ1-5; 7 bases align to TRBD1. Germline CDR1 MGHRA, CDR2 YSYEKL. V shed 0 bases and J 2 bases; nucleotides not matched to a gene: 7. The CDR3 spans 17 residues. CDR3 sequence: CASSQDRRGLGNQPQHF. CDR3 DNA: TGCGCCAGCAGCCAAGATCGTAGGGGGCTAGGCAATCAGCCCCAGCATTTT.

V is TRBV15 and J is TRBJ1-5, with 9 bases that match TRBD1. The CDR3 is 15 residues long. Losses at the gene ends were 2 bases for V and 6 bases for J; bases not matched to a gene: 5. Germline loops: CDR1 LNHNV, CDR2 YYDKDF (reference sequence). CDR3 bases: TGTGCCACCAGCAGAAGGACAGGGGCAGCTCAGCCCCAGCATTTT. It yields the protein CATSRRTGAAQPQHF.

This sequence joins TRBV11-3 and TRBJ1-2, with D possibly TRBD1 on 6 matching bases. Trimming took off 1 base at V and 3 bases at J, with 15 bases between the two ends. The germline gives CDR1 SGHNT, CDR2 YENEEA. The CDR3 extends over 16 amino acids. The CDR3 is CASSLVEGHLYYGYTF. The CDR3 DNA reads TGTGCCAGCAGCTTAGTAGAGGGACATCTATACTATGGCTACACCTTC. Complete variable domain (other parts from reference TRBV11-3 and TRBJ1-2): EAGVVQSPRYKIIEKKQPVAFWCNPISGHNTLYWYLQNLGQGPELLIRYENEEAVDDSQLPKDRFSAERLKGVDSTLKIQPAELGDSAVYLCASSLVEGHLYYGYTFGSGTRLTVV.

The CDR3 DNA reads as TGTGCCAGCAGCCTGACAGGGGATAGCAATCAGCCCCAGCATTTT. It specifies CASSLTGDSNQPQHF. The V call is TRBV6-5, the J call TRBJ1-5, with TRBD1 matching over 8 bases. Trimming took 6 bases from V and 0 from J; bases not matched to a gene: 4. Germline CDR1 and CDR2: MNHEY and SVGAGI. There are 15 residues in the CDR3.

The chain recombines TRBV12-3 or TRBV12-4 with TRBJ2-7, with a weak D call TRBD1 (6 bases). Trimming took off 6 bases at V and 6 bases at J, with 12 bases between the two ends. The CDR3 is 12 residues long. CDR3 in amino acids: CASSAVGGEQYF. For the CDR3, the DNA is TGTGCCAGCAGCGCTGTAGGGGGCGAGCAGTACTTC.

CDR3 loop: CASSLGGFYEQYF. The CDR3, as DNA: TGTGCCAGCAGCTTGGGGGGTTTTTACGAGCAGTACTTC. The genes are TRBV7-9 and TRBJ2-7, with a tentative D call TRBD2 (6 bases). The ends were cut back, 3 bases at V and 4 bases at J, with 10 bases in the middle. Germline CDR1 and CDR2: SEHNR and FQNEAQ (reference sequence). The CDR3 runs to 13 residues. The full variable domain, its missing parts supplied by reference TRBV7-9 and TRBJ2-7, is DTGVSQNPRHKITKRGQNVTFRCDPISEHNRLYWYRQTLGQGPEFLTYFQNEAQLEKSRLLSDRFSAERPKGSFSTLEIQRTEQGDSAMYLCASSLGGFYEQYFGPGTRLTVT.

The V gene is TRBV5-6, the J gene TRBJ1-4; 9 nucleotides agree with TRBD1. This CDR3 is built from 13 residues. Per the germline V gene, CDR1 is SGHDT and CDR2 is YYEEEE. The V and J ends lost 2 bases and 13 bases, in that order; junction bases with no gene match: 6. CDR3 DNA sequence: TGTGCCAGCAGCTTAGACAGGGGGTCCAGACTGTTTTTT. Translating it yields CASSLDRGSRLFF.

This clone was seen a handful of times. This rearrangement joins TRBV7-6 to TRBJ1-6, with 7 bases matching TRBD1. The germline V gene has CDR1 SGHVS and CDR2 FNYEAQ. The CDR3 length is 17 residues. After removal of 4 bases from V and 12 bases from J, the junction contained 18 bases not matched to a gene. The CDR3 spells CASSSHPGTEPSRPLHF. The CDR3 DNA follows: TGTGCCAGCAGCTCCCACCCCGGGACAGAACCGTCTCGACCCCTCCACTTT. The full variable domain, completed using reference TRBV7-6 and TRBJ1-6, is GAGVSQSPRYKVTKRGQDVALRCDPISGHVSLYWYRQALGQGPEFLTYFNYEAQQDKSGLPNDRFSAERPEGSISTLTIQRTEQRDSAMYRCASSSHPGTEPSRPLHFGNGTRLTVT.

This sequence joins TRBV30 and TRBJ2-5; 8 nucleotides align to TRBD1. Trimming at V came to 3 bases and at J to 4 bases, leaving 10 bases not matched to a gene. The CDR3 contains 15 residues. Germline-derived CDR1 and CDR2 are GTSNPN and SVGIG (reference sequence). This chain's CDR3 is CAWRGQGPSLETQYF. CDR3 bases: TGTGCCTGGAGAGGACAGGGCCCTAGTTTAGAGACCCAGTACTTC.